A selection of T cell receptor beta chains follows, all from one sample in a study of shared clonotypes between healthy human individuals. Measured with immunoSEQ multiplex PCR; TCRdb has only the in-frame clones, and not every one. The table has fewer than 2.5 million clones, 93% seen once; the top ten hold roughly 0.39%. The sequencing input was naive CD4+ T cells from PBMCs. Receptor source: a man aged 18 to 29 in good health. Some clones in this sample may be carry-over from other donors' samples. Both conserved end residues are part of each CDR3. Fields, in order: CDR3 length, V gene, CDR3 protein.

19 TRBV4-1 CASSQESVLAGGPRDEQFF
11 TRBV29-1 CSGVPENEQFF
15 TRBV18 CASSRTGSEDSPLHF
17 TRBV4-1 CASSQGRNTDRGTEAFF
14 TRBV5-1 CASSLAAGRETQYF
15 TRBV7-3 CASSQTRDKADTQYF
14 TRBV5-1 CASSFRLEYNEQFF
14 TRBV5-1 CASRAGTGGETQYF
15 TRBV5-1 CASSGGTTGAYEQYF
14 TRBV5-6 CASSLAGGAEGYTF
15 TRBV4-2 CASSPGGSSYNEQFF
14 TRBV14 CASSLIDRNYGYTF
16 TRBV28 CASSRGGSFANYGYTF
15 TRBV7-8 CASSAGQGSYNEQFF
16 TRBV10-3 CAISAGRGVSGTEAFF
14 TRBV6-1 CASSERGPDTEAFF
17 TRBV11-1 CASSRTSGRPNTGELFF
14 TRBV28 CASSLGQLNQPQHF
13 TRBV11-2 CASSLRRAYEQYF
15 TRBV2 CASSVADRGRNTIYF
15 TRBV15 CATSREGLTGQPQHF
16 TRBV5-1 CASSLASGANTGELFF
17 TRBV15 CATTPGVGLAVWNEQFF
13 TRBV30 CAWDGTGGNEQFF
14 TRBV5-1 CASSPSFVGNTIYF
14 TRBV5-1 CASSGSLAGETQYF
14 TRBV2 CASSEASSSYEQYF
17 TRBV5-1 CASSFRGPTTNTGELFF
13 TRBV7-9 CASSLFGVGELFF
13 TRBV5-1 CASSLGQGNEQYF
14 TRBV6-4 CASSETGGPDTQYF
15 TRBV18 CASSPVAGATDTQYF
11 TRBV10-3 CATRQNTEAFF